The rows below give T cell receptor beta chains drawn from one sample of a study of blood T cell repertoires in COVID-19. Profiling relied on immunoSEQ multiplex PCR, and the TCRdb table lists in-frame clones only, not all of them. The sample lists 150,000 to 190,000 clones; 85% were seen once. The sequenced material came from peripheral blood. These receptors came from a woman aged 55 to 70 with COVID-19, enrolled during active disease. The CDR3 runs from the conserved cysteine through the conserved F or W. D genes are given only for firm matches. Clone size is not always given. Where it is, it says once, few, many or a class for expanded clones.

v_call	clone_size	j_call	d_call	cdr3_nt	cdr3_aa
TRBV6-5	NA	TRBJ1-1	NA	TGTGCCAGCAGCTATTGGGAGAGGCCGAACACTGAAGCTTTCTTT	CASSYWERPNTEAFF
TRBV5-1	few	TRBJ1-2	TRBD1	TGCGCCAGCAGCTCGGACAGGGTGGATGGCTACACCTTC	CASSSDRVDGYTF
TRBV19	NA	TRBJ2-1	TRBD2	TGTGCCAGTGTTACTAGCGGGAGTCACAATGAGCAGTTCTTC	CASVTSGSHNEQFF
TRBV29-1	NA	TRBJ2-6	NA	TGCAGCGTGGGACATAGAGGGGCCAACGTCCTGACTTTC	CSVGHRGANVLTF
TRBV7-3	NA	TRBJ1-1	NA	TGTGCCAGCAGCATTGACAGCAACACTGAAGCTTTCTTT	CASSIDSNTEAFF
TRBV29-1	NA	TRBJ2-5	TRBD2	TGCAGCGAAACTAGCGGGAGGCAAGAGACCCAGTACTTC	CSETSGRQETQYF
TRBV6-1	NA	TRBJ1-2	NA	TGTGCCAGCAGTGAAGTCCAGGCGCCACCTAACTATGGCTACACCTTC	CASSEVQAPPNYGYTF
TRBV27	once	TRBJ1-5	TRBD1	TGTGCCAGCAGTTTATTTCAGGGGGCGAGCAATCAGCCCCAGCATTTT	CASSLFQGASNQPQHF
TRBV5-1	NA	TRBJ1-5	NA	TGCGCCAGCAGCTTGTCCGAGGTCCCAATCAATCAGCCCCAGCATTTT	CASSLSEVPINQPQHF
TRBV18	NA	TRBJ1-1	NA	TGTGCCAGCTCACCCACGCGGGGGAACACTGAAGCTTTCTTT	CASSPTRGNTEAFF
TRBV29-1	NA	TRBJ1-4	NA	TGCAGCGTTGAAGATCGGTCTGCAACTAATGAAAAACTGTTTTTT	CSVEDRSATNEKLFF
TRBV10-3	NA	TRBJ2-1	TRBD1	TGTGCCATCTCCGGGACAGGGAACAATGAGCAGTTCTTC	CAISGTGNNEQFF
TRBV7-9	NA	TRBJ2-7	NA	TGTGCCAGCAGCTTAAAGGGGCCAGCCTACGAGCAGTACTTC	CASSLKGPAYEQYF
TRBV6-5	NA	TRBJ2-3	TRBD1	TGTGCCAGCAGTTTTACGGGACAGGGGGCCGCTACGCAGTATTTT	CASSFTGQGAATQYF
TRBV7-8	NA	TRBJ1-2	TRBD1	TGTGCCAGCAGCCCGGGACAGGGGGCAGGTTATAACTATGGCTACACCTTC	CASSPGQGAGYNYGYTF
TRBV4-1	NA	TRBJ1-5	TRBD1	TGCGCCAGCAGCCAAGACGGACAGGGATCCAATCAGCCCCAGCATTTT	CASSQDGQGSNQPQHF
TRBV5-8	NA	TRBJ2-1	NA	TGTGCCAGCAGACGAGGACAACTGAGCTCCTACAATGAGCAGTTCTTC	CASRRGQLSSYNEQFF
TRBV6-5	NA	TRBJ1-2	TRBD1	TGTGCCAGCAGGACGGGACAGGGGGATTATGGCTACACCTTC	CASRTGQGDYGYTF
TRBV6-5	NA	TRBJ1-1	NA	TGTGCCAGCAGTTACTGGAGGGAGAACACTGAAGCTTTCTTT	CASSYWRENTEAFF
TRBV19	NA	TRBJ2-5	NA	TGTGCCAGTAGACCCCCGGGAAAGACCCAGTACTTC	CASRPPGKTQYF
TRBV9	NA	TRBJ1-2	NA	TGTGCCAGCAGCCCAATCGTCGGGAGCTATGGCTACACCTTC	CASSPIVGSYGYTF
TRBV7-8	NA	TRBJ2-7	TRBD2	TGTGCCAGCAGCTCCCAGGGACTAGCGGGAGCGAGCGAGCAGTACTTC	CASSSQGLAGASEQYF
TRBV6-5	NA	TRBJ1-2	TRBD1	TGTGCCAGCAACTCAGGACAGGGGACTGGCTACACCTTC	CASNSGQGTGYTF
TRBV5-1	NA	TRBJ1-1	TRBD1	TGCGCCAGCAGACCGACAGGGGGCGCGGGGAACACTGAAGCTTTCTTT	CASRPTGGAGNTEAFF
TRBV29-1	NA	TRBJ2-1	TRBD2	TGCAGCGTCCGACTAGCGGGGATCTACAATGAGCAGTTCTTC	CSVRLAGIYNEQFF
TRBV5-1	once	TRBJ2-5	NA	TGCGCCAGCAGCCCGCGGAGACAAGAGACCCAGTACTTC	CASSPRRQETQYF
TRBV2	NA	TRBJ2-1	TRBD2	TGTGCCAGCGGTACCGGGACTAGAGGGAATGAGCAGTTCTTC	CASGTGTRGNEQFF
TRBV4-2	NA	TRBJ1-5	NA	TGTGCCAGCAGCCAAATGGAGGGGTCCGGATACGATCAGCCCCAGCATTTT	CASSQMEGSGYDQPQHF
TRBV5-8	NA	TRBJ2-5	NA	TGTGCCAGCAGCCCCTCCGGGGGGCCAGAGACCCAGTACTTC	CASSPSGGPETQYF
TRBV7-3	NA	TRBJ1-1	TRBD1	TGTGCCAGCAGCCTCGGGACAGGGAACACTGAAGCTTTCTTT	CASSLGTGNTEAFF
TRBV30	NA	TRBJ1-4	TRBD1	TGTGCCTGGAGTCCCGGGACAGGGTTACGTGAAAAACTGTTTTTT	CAWSPGTGLREKLFF
TRBV27	NA	TRBJ1-1	NA	TGTGCCAGCAGTTTATTGGGCAGGGCCACTGAAGCTTTCTTT	CASSLLGRATEAFF
TRBV12-5	few	TRBJ2-1	NA	TGTGCTAGTGGTTTGCGAGATGAGCAGTTCTTC	CASGLRDEQFF
TRBV14	few	TRBJ1-2	NA	TGTGCCAGCAGCGAACAGAGGCGGGGCGATCTCTATGGCTACACCTTC	CASSEQRRGDLYGYTF
TRBV5-6	NA	TRBJ2-2	NA	TGTGCCAGCAGCCTGGGACAGAACACCGGGGAGCTGTTTTTT	CASSLGQNTGELFF
TRBV7-2	NA	TRBJ1-3	TRBD1	TGTGCCAGCAGCTTAGCCCACAGGGGGCAGTCTGGAAACACCATATATTTT	CASSLAHRGQSGNTIYF
TRBV9	NA	TRBJ1-1	NA	TGTGCCAGCAGCGTAGGCAGGGGCAGTGACACTGAAGCTTTCTTT	CASSVGRGSDTEAFF
TRBV9	NA	TRBJ1-1	NA	TGTGCCAGCAGCGTAGTAGCGAACACTGAAGCTTTCTTT	CASSVVANTEAFF
TRBV30	NA	TRBJ1-3	NA	TGTGCCTGGAGCGGCCAGGTTGGAAACACCATATATTTT	CAWSGQVGNTIYF
TRBV2	NA	TRBJ1-5	TRBD1	TGTGCCAGCAGCGGGAAACGACCTCCGGGACAGGGCGAACAGCCCCAGCATTTT	CASSGKRPPGQGEQPQHF
TRBV11-2	NA	TRBJ1-2	NA	TGTGCCAGCAGCCCCGGACTGCACTATGGCTACACCTTC	CASSPGLHYGYTF
TRBV6-5	NA	TRBJ1-5	NA	TGTGCCAGCAGTTCGACAGGTCAGGCTCAGCCCCAGCATTTT	CASSSTGQAQPQHF
TRBV19	few	TRBJ2-3	TRBD2	TGTGCCAGTAGTGGACTAGCGGGGGGAGAAGATACGCAGTATTTT	CASSGLAGGEDTQYF
TRBV7-9	NA	TRBJ1-4	NA	TGTGCCAGCAGCTTAGAGGGGGGGACCGCTGCTAATGAAAAACTGTTTTTT	CASSLEGGTAANEKLFF
TRBV7-8	few	TRBJ1-5	NA	TGTGCCAGCAGCTTAACAGGTCCTTATCAGCCCCAGCATTTT	CASSLTGPYQPQHF
TRBV27	NA	TRBJ2-1	NA	TGTGCCAGCTCTCAAGGGGTCAGCCACAATGAGCAGTTCTTC	CASSQGVSHNEQFF
TRBV25-1	few	TRBJ1-6	NA	TGTGCCAGCAGTGTGGGCAGACCCTATAATTCACCCCTCCACTTT	CASSVGRPYNSPLHF
TRBV27	NA	TRBJ1-6	NA	TGTGCCAGCAGTCCCCGGACGGGAAATTCACCCCTCCACTTT	CASSPRTGNSPLHF
TRBV5-1	NA	TRBJ1-4	TRBD1	TGCGCCAGCAGCTTAACAGGGGCGACAACTAATGAAAAACTGTTTTTT	CASSLTGATTNEKLFF
TRBV7-6	NA	TRBJ1-1	TRBD1	TGTGCCAGCAGCTTAGATCCGGGACAGGGGAACACTGAAGCTTTCTTT	CASSLDPGQGNTEAFF
TRBV10-2	once	TRBJ1-1	NA	TGCGCCAGCAGTGAGGGCCGAGGGAACACTGAAGCTTTCTTT	CASSEGRGNTEAFF
TRBV18	NA	TRBJ1-5	TRBD1	TGTGCCAGCTCGCCCAACAGGGGGCGCGATCAGCCCCAGCATTTT	CASSPNRGRDQPQHF
TRBV18	once	TRBJ1-2	NA	TGTGCCAGCTCACAGGAAACGAGGTCGGTCTATGGCTACACCTTC	CASSQETRSVYGYTF
TRBV19	NA	TRBJ1-2	TRBD1	TGTGCCAGTAGTCCGCCAGGGGGAAATGGCTACACCTTC	CASSPPGGNGYTF